This T cell receptor beta chain was identified in a study of memory CD4+ T cells and cytomegalovirus serostatus. Notes on the study in general: Of around 160 reported CMV TCRbeta sequences, under 70 were found in memory CD4+ repertoires. CMV serostatus prediction reached median AUC about 0.95, or 0.9 with US-trained model.

The sort gate was single viable CD3+CD4+CD8-CD45RO+ cells for memory CD4+ T cells. This clone was seen only once. Its antigen is unidentified. Germline V gene data show CDR1 as MGHRA and CDR2 as YSYEKL. The CDR3 is 15 residues long. V lost 4 bases and J lost 0, with 9 bases in between. Per the original methods: Out-of-frame sequences were removed, leaving around 2,000,000 distinct TCRbeta sequences. Sequencing was performed with immunoSEQ multiplex PCR; in TCRdb, only in-frame clones are kept and a portion is missing. That table is the source of V, J and clone size, and D and trimming were worked out from the DNA. The data hold fewer than 35,000 clones, with approximately 80% observed a single time.

Sequencing was carried out using memory CD4+ T cells from blood. This TCR derives from an adult in good health and CMV-seronegative. The chain combines TRBV4-1 with TRBJ1-4; D ambiguous. CDR3 amino acids: CASSRLAATNEKLFF. CDR3 DNA sequence: TGCGCCAGCAGCCGGCTTGCGGCAACTAATGAAAAACTGTTTTTT.